These 23 T cell receptor beta chains originate from one sample sequenced in a study of blood T cells in healthy people across ages. Through a sample-barcoded 5' primer and a J-beta primer mix, a second PCR was run for roughly 7 to 12 cycles. One entry per CDR3 protein, called by TCRdb with MiXCR from the 5' RACE reads. The repertoire holds around 800,000 distinct CDR3 sequences, with about 45% as singletons. Sequencing was performed on blood. The receptors shown here come from an elderly man in good health.

This clonotype was recorded a few times. This rearrangement joins TRBV10-3 to TRBJ2-7; D may match TRBD1 or TRBD2 (5 bases each). The assigned J gene may be wrong: the sequence end matches TRBJ2-4 better. Germline V gene data show CDR1 as ENHRY and CDR2 as SYGVKD. The CDR3 sequence is 14 residues long. CDR3 sequence: CATGRGDGGNIQYF. CDR3 sequence (DNA): TGTGCCACCGGTCGTGGGGATGGGGGAAACATTCAGTACTTC.

The chain couples TRBV7-3 to TRBJ2-3; 7 nucleotides agree with TRBD2. Germline assignment: CDR1 SGHTA and CDR2 FQGTGA. The CDR3 is 14 residues long. The V gene end was trimmed by 8 bases and the J gene end by 2 bases; junction bases not matched to a gene: 7. This CDR3 reads CASAAGTNTDTQYF. The CDR3 DNA is TGTGCCAGCGCAGCGGGAACTAACACAGATACGCAGTATTTT.

The chain is built from TRBV24-1 and TRBJ2-1, with TRBD2 matching over 9 bases. Germline V gives CDR1 KGHDR, CDR2 SFDVKD. The CDR3 runs 17 residues. V lost 3 bases, J lost 5 bases, and 10 bases stayed unmatched. CDR3 coding DNA: TGTGCCACCAGTGATCCCGGCTGGCGGGAGGGCCACAATGAGCAGTTCTTC. This sequence encodes CATSDPGWREGHNEQFF.

A word on this clonotype: An end of the junction does not agree with germline; a read error may underlie this. The chain uses TRBV2 and TRBJ2-2, with D maybe TRBD2 (6 bases). Germline assignment: CDR1 SNHLY and CDR2 FYNNEI. This CDR3 region has 16 residues. CDR3 in DNA: TGTCCCAGCAGAGGCCCCCGGGGGACGAACACCGGGGAGCTGTTTTTT. This sequence encodes CPSRGPRGTNTGELFF.

This rearrangement joins TRBV9 to TRBJ2-1; D is perhaps TRBD1 (5 bases). The DNA end favors TRBJ2-7, so the J call may be wrong. The CDR3 sequence is 13 residues long. CDR1 SGDLS and CDR2 YYNGEE come from the germline V gene. CDR3 sequence reads: CASSVGGRDEQYF. The CDR3 nucleotides read TGTGCCAGCAGCGTAGGGGGCAGGGATGAGCAGTACTTC.

Only a few counts were recorded for this clonotype. The chain employs TRBV5-1 and TRBJ2-1; 14 bases are a match to TRBD2. This CDR3 has 16 amino acids. V dropped 3 bases and J dropped 8; count of bases not matched to a gene: 7. Germline-derived CDR1 and CDR2 are SGHRS and YFSETQ. As DNA, the CDR3 is TGCGCCAGCAGCTCGGGACTAGCGGGAGTGTATGATGAGCAGTTCTTC. This encodes CASSSGLAGVYDEQFF. Using reference TRBV5-1 and TRBJ2-1 for the parts outside the CDR3, the full variable domain is KAGVTQTPRYLIKTRGQQVTLSCSPISGHRSVSWYQQTPGQGLQFLFEYFSETQRNKGNFPGRFSGRQFSNSRSEMNVSTLELGDSALYLCASSSGLAGVYDEQFFGPGTRLTVL.

The chain joins TRBV2 to TRBJ2-1; 12 nucleotides agree with TRBD2. Trimming took 6 bases from V and 5 from J; bases not matched to a gene: 5. Germline values: CDR1 SNHLY, CDR2 FYNNEI. The CDR3 loop spans 15 amino acids. In DNA, the CDR3 is TGTGCCAGCAGGGAGACTAGCGGGAGACACAATGAGCAGTTCTTC. The encoded protein is CASRETSGRHNEQFF.

Only a few counts were recorded for this clonotype. V and J are TRBV20-1 and TRBJ2-1; D perhaps matches TRBD2 (5 bases). The CDR3 length is 15 residues. The V end was cut by 2 bases, the J end by 7 bases, with 18 bases between. The germline V gene has CDR1 DFQATT and CDR2 SNEGSKA (reference sequence). CDR3 coding DNA: TGCAGTGCTAGATTTGCGGGCCAAGAGGGAAATGAGCAGTTCTTC. It translates to CSARFAGQEGNEQFF.

The J gene is TRBJ2-1, the V gene TRBV19; possible D gene TRBD2, 6 bases. The end of the DNA is better explained by TRBJ2-7, so the J call may be wrong. CDR3 size: 15 residues. Germline V gene data show CDR1 as LNHDA and CDR2 as SQIVND (reference sequence). The CDR3 loop is CASTASRTTDNEQYF. Written as DNA, the CDR3 is TGTGCCAGTACAGCATCTCGGACTACAGACAATGAGCAGTACTTC.

The genes are TRBV19 and TRBJ1-5; D remains unclear. Germline loops: CDR1 LNHDA, CDR2 SQIVND (reference sequence). The CDR3 is 15 residues long. Trimming cost V 3 bases and J 3 bases, with 12 bases left between them. CDR3 in DNA: TGTGCCAGTAGTATGTCGAACACTGACAATCAGCCCCAGCATTTT. Translated: CASSMSNTDNQPQHF.

This clonotype has a count of ten or more. This chain joins TRBV20-1 and TRBJ2-1; D gene ambiguous. The CDR3 sequence is 14 residues long. V lost 0 bases, J lost 3 bases, and 9 bases lay in between. Germline V CDR1 and CDR2: DFQATT, SNEGSKA (reference sequence). The CDR3 loop reads CSARERQRYNEQFF. The CDR3 DNA reads as TGCAGTGCTAGAGAACGGCAGCGCTACAATGAGCAGTTCTTC.

In its sample, this clonotype was seen once. The chain employs TRBV5-1 and TRBJ2-2; no clear D. Germline values: CDR1 SGHRS, CDR2 YFSETQ. The CDR3 is 16 residues long. Trimming pared 0 bases from V and 3 bases from J, leaving 12 bases between. The CDR3 nucleotides read TGCGCCAGCAGCTTGGTGGGCAGCCGGGACACCGGGGAGCTGTTTTTT. Translation: CASSLVGSRDTGELFF.

This clonotype was seen only a few times. The chain is built from TRBV15 and TRBJ2-7, with a tentative D call TRBD1 (5 bases). Germline V CDR1 and CDR2: LNHNV, YYDKDF (reference sequence). V was clipped by 3 bases and J by 6 bases, with 12 bases between them. This CDR3 has 13 residues. CDR3 DNA: TGTGCCACCAGCAGGACAGCTTGGGGCGAGCAGTACTTC. Encoded protein: CATSRTAWGEQYF.

This clonotype was seen a single time. CDR3 coding DNA: TGCAGTGCACCGGACCAACCCAACATTCAGTACTTC. It codes for CSAPDQPNIQYF. The chain uses TRBV20-1 and TRBJ2-7; D gene uncertain. The DNA end is more similar to TRBJ2-4, so the J call may be wrong. Germline V gene lookup returns CDR1 DFQATT and CDR2 SNEGSKA (reference sequence). This CDR3 spans 12 amino acids.

This clonotype was counted a few times. A read error may be the cause here, since a much bigger clone is one base away. The rearrangement uses TRBV27 and TRBJ2-1; the match to TRBD1 covers 10 bases. The CDR3 contains 14 residues. Germline values: CDR1 MNHEY, CDR2 SMNVEV (reference sequence). CDR3 loop: CASSRDRGNNGQFF. DNA for the CDR3: TGTGCCAGCAGCCGGGACAGGGGCAACAATGGGCAGTTCTTC.

In nucleotides, the CDR3 is TGCGCCAGCAGCACCACAGGGACCCGAACTGAAGCTTTCTTT. The encoded protein is CASSTTGTRTEAFF. The chain combines TRBV5-1 with TRBJ1-1, with a weak D call TRBD1 (6 bases). Germline CDR1 and CDR2: SGHRS and YFSETQ. The CDR3 loop spans 14 amino acids. V was pared by 4 bases and J by 5 bases, with 15 bases between. The full variable domain, in which reference TRBV5-1 and TRBJ1-1 provide the parts outside the CDR3, is KAGVTQTPRYLIKTRGQQVTLSCSPISGHRSVSWYQQTPGQGLQFLFEYFSETQRNKGNFPGRFSGRQFSNSRSEMNVSTLELGDSALYLCASSTTGTRTEAFFGQGTRLTVV.

V gene TRBV24-1 combines with J gene TRBJ2-2; D is perhaps TRBD1 or TRBD2 (5 bases each). Per the germline V gene, CDR1 is KGHDR and CDR2 is SFDVKD. Trimming took 4 bases from V and 8 from J, leaving 13 bases between them. This CDR3 has 14 residues. CDR3: CATSERGTIGELFF. The CDR3 nucleotides are TGTGCCACCAGTGAAAGAGGGACGATAGGGGAGCTGTTTTTT.

On this clonotype: A single base separates this from a much larger clone, so it may be a read error. The rearrangement links TRBV28 to TRBJ2-5, with unresolved D. Gene TRBJ2-1 matches the end of the DNA better, so the J call may be wrong. Germline lookup yields CDR1 MDHEN and CDR2 SYDVKM. This CDR3 comprises 12 residues. The CDR3 region has the DNA TGTGCCAGCAGCTATAGGCAAGAGACCCAGTTCTTC. Encoded protein: CASSYRQETQFF.

The chain employs TRBV25-1 and TRBJ2-3, with TRBD2 matching 7 bases. Unmatched junction bases numbered 5, after V lost 4 bases and J lost 4 bases. CDR1 and CDR2 (germline): MGHDK, SYGVNS. The CDR3 contains 14 residues. This CDR3 is CASSGAGAPDTQYF. As DNA, the CDR3 is TGTGCCAGCAGTGGTGCGGGAGCCCCAGATACGCAGTATTTT.

With regard to this clonotype: A read error may be the cause here, since a much bigger clone is one base away. The chain recombines TRBV14 with TRBJ2-1, with D hard to call. The CDR3 extends over 14 amino acids. The germline gives CDR1 SGHDN, CDR2 FVKESK. CDR3 residues: CACSQDRAVGEQFF. The CDR3 DNA sequence: TGTGCCTGCAGCCAAGATCGGGCAGTCGGGGAGCAGTTCTTC.

The V gene is TRBV28, the J gene TRBJ2-1; tentatively, D is TRBD2 (5 bases). Germline loops: CDR1 MDHEN, CDR2 SYDVKM. V gave up 3 bases and J gave up 5 bases, with 11 bases separating them. The CDR3 is made up of 14 amino acids. The CDR3 is CASSFAGGDNEQFF. The CDR3 DNA sequence: TGTGCCAGCAGTTTTGCGGGTGGGGACAATGAGCAGTTCTTC.

The rearrangement links TRBV5-1 to TRBJ2-5, with 7 nucleotides matching TRBD1. V gave up 4 bases and J gave up 1 base; unmatched junction bases: 7. Germline V gene sequence: CDR1 SGHRS, CDR2 YFSETQ. The CDR3 has 15 residues. CDR3 protein: CASSPLDRVQETQYF. CDR3 bases: TGCGCCAGCAGCCCTTTAGACAGGGTCCAAGAGACCCAGTACTTC. Full variable domain (remainder filled in from reference TRBV5-1 and TRBJ2-5): KAGVTQTPRYLIKTRGQQVTLSCSPISGHRSVSWYQQTPGQGLQFLFEYFSETQRNKGNFPGRFSGRQFSNSRSEMNVSTLELGDSALYLCASSPLDRVQETQYFGPGTRLLVL.

This clonotype was observed a handful of times. The chain recombines TRBV20-1 with TRBJ2-3; D may be TRBD1 (7 bases). V was pared by 4 bases and J by 1 base, with 15 bases between. This CDR3 is built from 15 residues. Per the germline V gene, CDR1 is DFQATT and CDR2 is SNEGSKA (reference sequence). The DNA for the CDR3 is TGCAGTGCTAACTTCCAGGGGGAGGGCACAGATACGCAGTATTTT. As protein: CSANFQGEGTDTQYF.